This is a list of T cell receptor beta chains from one sample in a study of blood T cell repertoires in COVID-19. Sequenced by immunoSEQ multiplex PCR; TCRdb stores in-frame clones only, minus some. The table shows about 70,000 clones, with roughly 86% occurring only once. The sample taken for sequencing was peripheral blood. The source of these receptors is a woman aged 70-85 years with acute or convalescent COVID-19. The CDR3 runs from the conserved cysteine through the conserved F or W. The D gene is left open where the match is weak. Some rows mark clone size as missing; the rest say once, few, many or name a class of expanded clone.

d_call: TRBD2; clone_size: few; j_call: TRBJ2-7; v_call: TRBV18; cdr3_aa: CASSPSLADSSYEQYF; cdr3_nt: TGTGCCAGCTCACCTTCTCTAGCGGATAGCTCCTACGAGCAGTACTTC
d_call: .; clone_size: .; j_call: TRBJ2-7; v_call: TRBV7-9; cdr3_aa: CASSLAPGVYEQYF; cdr3_nt: TGTGCCAGCAGCTTAGCCCCAGGGGTCTACGAGCAGTACTTC
d_call: TRBD2; clone_size: .; j_call: TRBJ2-1; v_call: TRBV28; cdr3_aa: CASSRGGSWNEQFF; cdr3_nt: TGTGCCAGCAGTCGCGGGGGTTCGTGGAATGAGCAGTTCTTC
d_call: TRBD1; clone_size: .; j_call: TRBJ1-4; v_call: TRBV7-9; cdr3_aa: CASSLGQGRANNEKLFF; cdr3_nt: TGTGCCAGCAGCCTCGGACAGGGACGCGCCAATAATGAAAAACTGTTTTTT
d_call: .; clone_size: .; j_call: TRBJ1-1; v_call: TRBV19; cdr3_aa: CASKREGLITEAFF; cdr3_nt: TGTGCCAGTAAGAGGGAGGGTTTGATCACTGAAGCTTTCTTT
d_call: TRBD1; clone_size: .; j_call: TRBJ2-2; v_call: TRBV5-6; cdr3_aa: CASSSRTGVHTGELFF; cdr3_nt: TGTGCCAGCAGCTCCCGGACAGGGGTTCACACCGGGGAGCTGTTTTTT
d_call: TRBD2; clone_size: .; j_call: TRBJ2-7; v_call: TRBV7-9; cdr3_aa: CASSPLSFSGGVHEQYF; cdr3_nt: TGTGCCAGCAGCCCCCTTTCGTTTAGCGGGGGGGTACACGAGCAGTACTTC
d_call: .; clone_size: .; j_call: TRBJ2-1; v_call: TRBV11-3; cdr3_aa: CASSVRGAVYNEQFF; cdr3_nt: TGTGCCAGCAGCGTACGGGGGGCAGTTTACAATGAGCAGTTCTTC
d_call: .; clone_size: few; j_call: TRBJ2-7; v_call: TRBV6-1; cdr3_aa: CASSEFRGVYEQYF; cdr3_nt: TGTGCCAGCAGTGAATTCAGGGGCGTTTACGAGCAGTACTTC
d_call: TRBD2; clone_size: .; j_call: TRBJ2-2; v_call: TRBV28; cdr3_aa: CASSLSEGLNTGELFF; cdr3_nt: TGTGCCAGCAGTTTATCGGAGGGACTAAACACCGGGGAGCTGTTTTTT
d_call: TRBD2; clone_size: .; j_call: TRBJ2-7; v_call: TRBV27; cdr3_aa: CASTKLGSGNYEQYF; cdr3_nt: TGTGCCAGCACCAAATTGGGTAGCGGGAACTACGAGCAGTACTTC
d_call: TRBD1; clone_size: .; j_call: TRBJ1-2; v_call: TRBV6-5; cdr3_aa: CASSYRDRGGYGYTF; cdr3_nt: TGTGCCAGCAGTTACCGGGACAGGGGCGGCTATGGCTACACCTTC
d_call: .; clone_size: .; j_call: TRBJ2-7; v_call: TRBV7-9; cdr3_aa: CASRPRDTHYEQYF; cdr3_nt: TGTGCCAGCAGGCCCCGGGACACACACTACGAGCAGTACTTC
d_call: .; clone_size: few; j_call: TRBJ2-3; v_call: TRBV7-5; cdr3_aa: CARSSPSGGNTDTQYF; cdr3_nt: TGTGCCAGAAGCTCTCCTAGCGGGGGAAACACAGATACGCAGTATTTT
d_call: .; clone_size: .; j_call: TRBJ2-2; v_call: TRBV7-9; cdr3_aa: CASSFGGQRTGELFF; cdr3_nt: TGTGCCAGCAGCTTCGGGGGTCAGAGGACCGGGGAGCTGTTTTTT
d_call: .; clone_size: once; j_call: TRBJ1-6; v_call: TRBV30; cdr3_aa: CAWRAGVSSPLHF; cdr3_nt: TGTGCCTGGAGGGCCGGGGTTTCCTCACCCCTCCACTTT
d_call: TRBD2; clone_size: few; j_call: TRBJ2-3; v_call: TRBV7-6; cdr3_aa: CASSPGTSGGRLDTQYF; cdr3_nt: TGTGCCAGCAGCCCCGGGACTAGCGGGGGACGGCTAGATACGCAGTATTTT
d_call: TRBD1; clone_size: .; j_call: TRBJ2-2; v_call: TRBV6-6; cdr3_aa: CASRDTGEIGELFF; cdr3_nt: TGTGCCAGCAGGGATACAGGGGAAATCGGGGAGCTGTTTTTT
d_call: .; clone_size: .; j_call: TRBJ2-3; v_call: TRBV28; cdr3_aa: CASSDSITDTQYF; cdr3_nt: TGTGCCAGCTCAGACAGTATCACAGATACGCAGTATTTT
d_call: .; clone_size: .; j_call: TRBJ1-3; v_call: TRBV5-1; cdr3_aa: CASSLGQGNTIYF; cdr3_nt: TGCGCCAGCAGCTTGGGACAGGGAAACACCATATATTTT
d_call: TRBD1; clone_size: once; j_call: TRBJ2-2; v_call: TRBV3-1/TRBV3-2; cdr3_aa: CASSQRTGITGELFF; cdr3_nt: TGTGCCAGCAGCCAGCGGACAGGGATCACCGGGGAGCTGTTTTTT
d_call: TRBD1; clone_size: .; j_call: TRBJ1-1; v_call: TRBV2; cdr3_aa: CASRVRTGTNTEAFF; cdr3_nt: TGTGCCAGCAGGGTTAGGACAGGGACGAACACTGAAGCTTTCTTT
d_call: .; clone_size: .; j_call: TRBJ1-2; v_call: TRBV6-2/TRBV6-3; cdr3_aa: CASSYESLAVYGYTF; cdr3_nt: TGTGCCAGCAGTTACGAGAGCCTGGCGGTCTATGGCTACACCTTC
d_call: .; clone_size: few; j_call: TRBJ1-1; v_call: TRBV2; cdr3_aa: CASSYGLLDTEAFF; cdr3_nt: TGTGCCAGCAGTTACGGGTTATTGGACACTGAAGCTTTCTTT
d_call: .; clone_size: once; j_call: TRBJ1-1; v_call: TRBV11-2; cdr3_aa: CASSLQGITEAFF; cdr3_nt: TGTGCCAGCAGCTTACAGGGCATCACTGAAGCTTTCTTT
d_call: TRBD1; clone_size: .; j_call: TRBJ1-1; v_call: TRBV15; cdr3_aa: CATWTGGWTEAFF; cdr3_nt: TGTGCCACGTGGACAGGGGGCTGGACTGAAGCTTTCTTT
d_call: TRBD1; clone_size: .; j_call: TRBJ2-7; v_call: TRBV3-1/TRBV3-2; cdr3_aa: CASSLGQASSYEQYF; cdr3_nt: TGTGCCAGCAGCCTAGGACAGGCGAGCTCCTACGAGCAGTACTTC
d_call: TRBD2; clone_size: few; j_call: TRBJ2-7; v_call: TRBV5-1; cdr3_aa: CASSSGPRGGAHEQYF; cdr3_nt: TGCGCCAGCAGCTCTGGCCCCCGCGGGGGGGCCCACGAGCAGTACTTC
d_call: TRBD1; clone_size: .; j_call: TRBJ1-1; v_call: TRBV19; cdr3_aa: CASTPRTGFNTEAFF; cdr3_nt: TGTGCCAGTACCCCCCGGACAGGGTTCAACACTGAAGCTTTCTTT
d_call: .; clone_size: .; j_call: TRBJ2-3; v_call: TRBV5-1; cdr3_aa: CASKESGTQYF; cdr3_nt: TGCGCCAGCAAGGAGTCGGGGACGCAGTATTTT
d_call: TRBD2; clone_size: .; j_call: TRBJ2-7; v_call: TRBV27; cdr3_aa: CASSFSGSYEQYF; cdr3_nt: TGTGCCAGCAGTTTTAGCGGGAGTTACGAGCAGTACTTC
d_call: .; clone_size: few; j_call: TRBJ1-2; v_call: TRBV27; cdr3_aa: CASSNPLEGVYGYTF; cdr3_nt: TGTGCCAGCAGTAACCCCCTGGAGGGAGTCTATGGCTACACCTTC
d_call: .; clone_size: few; j_call: TRBJ1-1; v_call: TRBV3-1/TRBV3-2; cdr3_aa: CASSQDSRRNTEAFF; cdr3_nt: TGTGCCAGCAGCCAAGATTCACGGAGGAACACTGAAGCTTTCTTT
d_call: .; clone_size: .; j_call: TRBJ1-5; v_call: TRBV6-5; cdr3_aa: CASSYGGGGNQPQHF; cdr3_nt: TGTGCCAGCAGTTACGGTGGGGGCGGAAATCAGCCCCAGCATTTT
d_call: TRBD1; clone_size: .; j_call: TRBJ1-2; v_call: TRBV6-5; cdr3_aa: CASRPGQGIISGYTF; cdr3_nt: TGTGCCAGCAGGCCGGGACAGGGGATAATCAGTGGCTACACCTTC
d_call: .; clone_size: .; j_call: TRBJ1-6; v_call: TRBV19; cdr3_aa: CASSNREDSPLHF; cdr3_nt: TGTGCCAGTAGTAACAGGGAAGATTCACCCCTCCACTTT
d_call: TRBD1; clone_size: .; j_call: TRBJ2-7; v_call: TRBV19; cdr3_aa: CASSWDRGQKFEYYEQYF; cdr3_nt: TGTGCCAGTAGTTGGGACAGGGGGCAAAAGTTCGAATACTACGAGCAGTACTTC
d_call: TRBD1; clone_size: many; j_call: TRBJ1-2; v_call: TRBV12-3/TRBV12-4; cdr3_aa: CASSPGTGTRYTF; cdr3_nt: TGTGCCAGCAGTCCCGGGACAGGAACTCGCTACACCTTC
d_call: .; clone_size: .; j_call: TRBJ2-1; v_call: TRBV19; cdr3_aa: CANSFQQGYNEQFF; cdr3_nt: TGTGCCAATAGCTTCCAACAGGGTTACAATGAGCAGTTCTTC
d_call: TRBD2; clone_size: .; j_call: TRBJ2-7; v_call: TRBV7-9; cdr3_aa: CASSLALGSGGEQYF; cdr3_nt: TGTGCCAGCAGCTTAGCACTGGGGTCGGGAGGAGAGCAGTACTTC
d_call: .; clone_size: .; j_call: TRBJ2-7; v_call: TRBV6-5; cdr3_aa: CASKDSLYEQYF; cdr3_nt: TGTGCCAGCAAGGACAGCCTCTACGAGCAGTACTTC
d_call: TRBD1; clone_size: .; j_call: TRBJ1-2; v_call: TRBV29-1; cdr3_aa: CSVGTGGSYGYTF; cdr3_nt: TGCAGCGTTGGGACAGGGGGCTCCTATGGCTACACCTTC
d_call: .; clone_size: once; j_call: TRBJ2-7; v_call: TRBV20-1; cdr3_aa: CSASRWDSSSYEQYF; cdr3_nt: TGCAGTGCTAGTCGGTGGGACTCCTCCTCCTACGAGCAGTACTTC
d_call: .; clone_size: few; j_call: TRBJ2-2; v_call: TRBV30; cdr3_aa: CAWKRLANTGELFF; cdr3_nt: TGTGCCTGGAAGCGGTTGGCGAACACCGGGGAGCTGTTTTTT
d_call: .; clone_size: .; j_call: TRBJ2-4; v_call: TRBV5-4; cdr3_aa: CASSLQGLPKNIQYF; cdr3_nt: TGTGCCAGCAGCTTGCAGGGGCTACCCAAAAACATTCAGTACTTC
d_call: TRBD2; clone_size: .; j_call: TRBJ2-1; v_call: TRBV3-1/TRBV3-2; cdr3_aa: CASRGLDDEQFF; cdr3_nt: TGTGCCAGCAGGGGACTAGACGATGAGCAGTTCTTC
d_call: TRBD2; clone_size: .; j_call: TRBJ2-7; v_call: TRBV7-2; cdr3_aa: CASSSLTSGPTYEQYF; cdr3_nt: TGTGCCAGCAGCTCCCTTACTAGCGGACCTACCTACGAGCAGTACTTC